The rows below give T cell receptor beta chains drawn from one sample of a study of memory CD4+ T cells and cytomegalovirus serostatus. Profiling relied on immunoSEQ multiplex PCR, and the TCRdb table lists in-frame clones only, not all of them. The sample records about 40,000 clones, roughly four fifths being singletons. Sample: memory CD4+ T cells from blood. The source of these receptors is an adult in good health and CMV-seronegative. CDR3s include the opening cysteine and the closing phenylalanine or tryptophan. Fields, in order: CDR3 length, clone size, D gene, V gene, J gene, CDR3 protein. A D gene is named only where the DNA matches it firmly. The listing skips clone size in some rows; elsewhere it reads once, few, many or a size class.

>15|-|-|TRBV10-3|TRBJ2-7
CAISESRQVGDEQYF
>15|-|TRBD2|TRBV7-9|TRBJ2-5
CASSLVGGGQETQYF
>15|-|TRBD2|TRBV28|TRBJ2-7
CASSLGGDFSYEQYF
>14|few|-|TRBV28|TRBJ1-2
CASSDVQGYYGYTF
>15|once|-|TRBV2|TRBJ2-2
CASKRGSGGTGELFF
>13|few|-|TRBV7-9|TRBJ1-1
CASSLEQNTEAFF
>15|-|-|TRBV7-8|TRBJ2-6
CASSLGLTGANVLTF
>13|-|-|TRBV6-5|TRBJ2-7
CASSWGSSYEQYF
>13|-|-|TRBV29-1|TRBJ2-5
CSASKNPQETQYF
>15|-|-|TRBV15|TRBJ2-3
CATSRDGVLTDTQYF
>15|-|TRBD2|TRBV5-4|TRBJ2-1
CASSPTSGRATEQFF
>15|-|TRBD1|TRBV2|TRBJ1-2
CASSEGGTGADGYTF
>19|-|-|TRBV12-2|TRBJ2-3
CASRLALGLSTGRTDTQYF
>16|-|-|TRBV7-2|TRBJ2-7
CASSLGPVGSPGEQYF
>17|-|TRBD1|TRBV5-1|TRBJ2-3
CASSFGQGADGTDTQYF
>14|few|TRBD2|TRBV28|TRBJ2-1
CASRKLAGGNEQFF
>15|-|-|TRBV28|TRBJ2-1
CASSRGHSVVNEQFF
>12|-|-|TRBV19|TRBJ1-1
CASIQGKIGAFF
>12|once|-|TRBV30|TRBJ1-2
CAWSPWGAGYTF
>15|-|-|TRBV7-8|TRBJ2-7
CASSSLWGSRREQYF